Below, 5 T cell receptor beta chains from the same sample are listed, as sequenced in a study of shared clonotypes between healthy human individuals (dated by TCRdb to the early 2020s). The library was prepared using the immunoSEQ multiplex PCR assay. In TCRdb, the immuneACCESS table is reduced to in-frame sequences with V and J assigned. These tables do not hold every clone; where another copy was compared, an unresolved V gene accounts for under half, and the others remain unexplained. The sample table records under 550,000 clones; 90% to 97% of these occur just once. 0.06% of the sample rests with the top ten. Sample: naive CD4+ T cells sorted from blood. This specimen's cell subset or site label, interpreted: CD45RA+ positively selected. The receptors here all came from a woman aged 25 to 39 in good health.

V is TRBV7-2 and J is TRBJ2-5, with a weak D call TRBD1 (6 bases). The J call is in doubt because the DNA end fits TRBJ2-7 better. This CDR3 comprises 17 residues. Per the germline V gene, CDR1 is SGHTA and CDR2 is FQGNSA. In DNA, the CDR3 is TGTGCCAGCAGCTTAGATAGGTCTCGACAGGAAAAGTACGAGCAGTACTTC. It specifies CASSLDRSRQEKYEQYF.

The chain carries TRBV28 and TRBJ2-7, with TRBD2 as a possible D gene (5 bases). The CDR3 has 12 residues. The germline V gene encodes CDR1 MDHEN and CDR2 SYDVKM. Deletions cut 3 bases from V and 6 bases from J, with 9 bases between. CDR3 residues: CASSFGGREQYF. The CDR3 nucleotides read TGTGCCAGCAGTTTTGGCGGGCGCGAGCAGTACTTC.

This clone came up a few times. At the DNA level, this CDR3 is encoded by other sequences in the same sample as well. V usage is TRBV5-1 and J usage is TRBJ2-7; 10 bases match TRBD2. Trimming at V came to 2 bases and at J to 2 bases, leaving 1 base not matched to a gene. The CDR3 length is 14 residues. Germline CDR1 is SGHRS and CDR2 is YFSETQ. The CDR3 is CASSLAGGPYEQYF. As DNA, the CDR3 is TGCGCCAGCAGCTTAGCGGGAGGGCCCTACGAGCAGTACTTC.

This chain uses TRBV7-8 with TRBJ2-7, with 12 bases that match TRBD2. The CDR3 spans 18 residues. Losses at the gene ends were 1 base for V and 3 bases for J; bases not matched to a gene: 10. Germline V gene lookup returns CDR1 SGHVS and CDR2 FQNEAQ. CDR3 bases: TGTGCCAGCAGCTTAGTTTTCCTAGCGGGAGGGCCTGTCTACGAGCAGTACTTC. It codes for CASSLVFLAGGPVYEQYF.

In this sample, this clone turned up once. This sequence joins TRBV5-6 and TRBJ2-3, with D unresolved. The germline CDR1 and CDR2 sequences are SGHDT and YYEEEE. There are 13 residues in the CDR3. Trimming took 5 bases from V and 10 from J, leaving 17 bases between them. The CDR3 coding sequence is TGTGCCAGCAGTTCATTCCGGGCGGAACCGCAGTATTTT. Encoded protein: CASSSFRAEPQYF.